This TCR beta chain was retrieved from a study of blood T cell repertoires in COVID-19. Background on the study: COVID-19 samples, acute and convalescent, were from the United States, Italy and Spain. From T cells, B-cell-depleted T cells, or PBMCs came the material, which was cDNA or gDNA.

The CDR3 runs 13 residues. The germline V and J ends were trimmed by 6 bases and 5 bases, with 13 bases remaining between them. Germline values: CDR1 ENHRY, CDR2 SYGVKD. Original processing notes: Amplification of reference gene primers provided the estimated nucleated cell counts. Profiling relied on immunoSEQ multiplex PCR, and the TCRdb table lists in-frame clones only, not all of them. That table gives V, J and clone size, and the DNA gave D and trimming. The table shows about 300,000 clones, with 89% occurring only once. Specimen: peripheral blood. The genes are TRBV10-3 and TRBJ1-2; D unresolved. The clonotype was recovered from a man between 18 and 35 years old who had recovered from COVID-19. CDR3 protein: CAISAGGGYGYTF. CDR3 sequence (DNA): TGTGCCATCAGCGCAGGAGGAGGGTATGGCTACACCTTC.